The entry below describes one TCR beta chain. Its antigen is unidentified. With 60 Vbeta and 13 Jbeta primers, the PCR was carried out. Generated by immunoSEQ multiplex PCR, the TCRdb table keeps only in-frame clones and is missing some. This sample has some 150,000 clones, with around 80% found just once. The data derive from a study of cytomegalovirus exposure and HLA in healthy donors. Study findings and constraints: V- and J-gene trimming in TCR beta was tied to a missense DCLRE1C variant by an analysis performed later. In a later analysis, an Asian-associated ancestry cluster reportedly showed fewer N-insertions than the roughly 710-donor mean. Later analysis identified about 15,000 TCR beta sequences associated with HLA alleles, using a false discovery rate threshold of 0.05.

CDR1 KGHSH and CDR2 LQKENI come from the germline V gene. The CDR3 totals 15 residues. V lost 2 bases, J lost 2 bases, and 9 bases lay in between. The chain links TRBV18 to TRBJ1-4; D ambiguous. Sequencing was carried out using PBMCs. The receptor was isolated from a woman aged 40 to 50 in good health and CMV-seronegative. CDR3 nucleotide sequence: TGTGCCAGCTCACCAAAGGCGGCGACTAATGAAAAACTGTTTTTT. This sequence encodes CASSPKAATNEKLFF.